The T cell receptor (beta chain) described here comes from a study of T cell responses to AZD1222 COVID-19 vaccine. Germline V gene lookup returns CDR1 SGHVS and CDR2 FQNEAQ. V lost 1 base and J lost 5, with 18 bases in between. The CDR3 covers 17 residues. The study, taken as a whole, reports: Baseline testing showed seropositivity in only five or six AZD1222 recipients. Mostly white British, mostly female donors; authors suggested clonal diversity may be underestimated. No repertoire was sampled before or during the peak T cell response, only after it. Regions left unmutated in variants are reportedly the target of nearly half of spike-specific TCRs.

In its sample, this clone was seen a few times. Its antigen is as yet unknown. The method was immunoSEQ multiplex PCR; TCRdb's version includes in-frame clones alone and lacks a portion of them. The table lists over 15,000 clones, under 90% of them singletons, with 8.7% in the top ten. The chain carries TRBV7-8 and TRBJ1-3, with D unclear. Sequencing was performed on peripheral blood, taken 28 days after the second AZD1222 dose. This sequence was found in an adult who received the AZD1222 COVID-19 vaccine. The CDR3 here is CASSLERPPFGRNTIYF. DNA of the CDR3: TGTGCCAGCAGCTTAGAACGGCCGCCGTTCGGTAGAAACACCATATATTTT.